Listed below are T cell receptor beta chains from one sample, sequenced in a study of response to subunit inactivated influenza vaccine. TCRdb re-called the RT-PCR reads with MiXCR, one entry per CDR3 protein. The sample gives fewer than 800,000 distinct CDR3 sequences, around 16% of which show up once; 11% is in the top ten. Here the sequenced sample was PBMCs from blood, taken 11 to 12 days after vaccination. The origin of the receptors is a man aged 50 to 60 who received an inactivated influenza vaccine. Both conserved end residues are part of each CDR3. The D gene is left open where the match is weak. Clone size, where shown, is once, few, many, or a class for clones that have expanded.

-,TRBJ2-1,TRBD2,TRBV20-1,TGCAGTGCAAGGCGGGGGGGCAGGTACAATGAGCAGTTCTTC,CSARRGGRYNEQFF
-,TRBJ2-5,-,TRBV6-4,TGTGCCAGCAGATTACCGGGCCTTGGACCCCAAGAGACCCAGTACTTC,CASRLPGLGPQETQYF
once,TRBJ2-3,-,TRBV24-1,TGTGCCACCAGTGATTTGCCTAGAGATACGCAGTATTTT,CATSDLPRDTQYF
-,TRBJ2-5,TRBD2,TRBV4-2,TGTGCCAGCAGCCAAGATGCGAGCGGGGGGGCGGGTAGGCAAGAGACCCAGTACTTC,CASSQDASGGAGRQETQYF
many,TRBJ1-1,-,TRBV3-1,TGTGCCAGCAGCCAAGGCAGGGGAACTGAAGCTTTCTTT,CASSQGRGTEAFF
many,TRBJ2-7,TRBD2,TRBV29-1,TGCAGCGTTGAAGAGGGGACTAGCGGGCAAAGCCAGTACTTC,CSVEEGTSGQSQYF
once,TRBJ1-4,-,TRBV3-1,TGTGCCAGCAGCCAAGAGTCCTGGGGAGAAGGCTCAAAACTGTTTTTT,CASSQESWGEGSKLFF
-,TRBJ2-2,-,TRBV10-3,TGTGCCATCAATAAGGGGGACTTCGACACCGGGGAGCTGTTTTTT,CAINKGDFDTGELFF
few,TRBJ2-5,-,TRBV3-1,TGTGCCAGCAGCTCCAGGGGCGGCCTTCAAGAGACCCAGTACTTC,CASSSRGGLQETQYF
many,TRBJ1-6,-,TRBV6-2/TRBV6-3,TGTGCCAGCAGTTGGGACAATTCACCCCTCCACTTT,CASSWDNSPLHF
many,TRBJ2-3,TRBD2,TRBV5-1,TGCGCCAGCAGCTTAGCGGGAGGGCCGGGAGATACGCAGTATTTT,CASSLAGGPGDTQYF
-,TRBJ2-1,TRBD2,TRBV29-1,TGCAGCGTTGAAGTTTCCCCGGGAGGATACTACAATGAGCAGTTCTTC,CSVEVSPGGYYNEQFF
-,TRBJ2-7,-,TRBV20-1,TGCAGTGCTAGTGGGGACCGAGACTACGAGCAGTACTTC,CSASGDRDYEQYF
-,TRBJ2-7,-,TRBV7-2,TGTGCCAGCAGCTTAGCGAATAACTTTGAGCAGTACTTC,CASSLANNFEQYF
-,TRBJ1-2,-,TRBV20-1,TGCAGTGCTAGAGTTAGGACGGGGGATGGCTACACCTTC,CSARVRTGDGYTF
few,TRBJ2-7,-,TRBV25-1,TGTGCCAGCAGTCCCGGGATGGGATACTTC,CASSPGMGYF
many,TRBJ2-1,-,TRBV20-1,TGCAGTGCGCCGCGACCTGGTATCAATGAGCAGTTCTTC,CSAPRPGINEQFF